The 21 T cell receptor beta chains below come from one sample, sequenced in a study of cytomegalovirus exposure and HLA in healthy donors. PCR primers comprised 60 Vbeta and 13 Jbeta primers. This table comes from immunoSEQ multiplex PCR, and its TCRdb copy is limited to in-frame clones, with some not included. The sample has about 140,000 clones, about four fifths seen once. The sequencing sample was made of PBMCs. These receptors originate from a man in his forties or fifties in good health and CMV-seronegative.

This chain uses TRBV5-1 with TRBJ2-5, with 9 nucleotides matching TRBD1. From germline, CDR1 is SGHRS and CDR2 YFSETQ. The CDR3 has 16 amino acids. With V trimmed by 4 bases and J by 5 bases, 12 bases remained unmatched. The CDR3 is CASSPGQGGYRETQYF. The CDR3 DNA follows: TGCGCCAGCAGCCCGGGACAGGGAGGGTATCGGGAGACCCAGTACTTC.

The J gene is TRBJ1-5, the V gene TRBV28, with TRBD1 matching over 8 bases. J gave up 0 bases and V 3 bases, and 7 bases lay outside the gene matches. CDR3 length: 17 residues. Germline V lookup: CDR1 MDHEN, CDR2 SYDVKM. CDR3 sequence (DNA): TGTGCCAGCAGTTTCGGGACAGGACCTTTTAGCAATCAGCCCCAGCATTTT. Its translation: CASSFGTGPFSNQPQHF.

The chain has TRBV29-1 and TRBJ2-2; the D is unclear. The closer fit of TRBJ1-3 to the DNA end suggests the J call may be wrong. Germline CDR1 reads SQVTM; CDR2 reads ANQGSEA. This CDR3 is 17 amino acids long. CDR3 residues: CSVEVTWGGSKGNTIYF. The CDR3 DNA sequence: TGCAGCGTTGAGGTGACATGGGGAGGTTCGAAAGGAAACACCATATATTTT.

The rearrangement links TRBV9 to TRBJ1-6; TRBD1 is a possible D gene (6 bases). V gave up 1 base and J gave up 2 bases, with 7 bases separating them. The CDR3 is made up of 15 amino acids. Germline V lookup: CDR1 SGDLS, CDR2 YYNGEE. The chain's CDR3 is CASSVSGAYNSPLHF. Here the CDR3 DNA reads TGTGCCAGCAGCGTATCAGGGGCCTATAATTCACCCCTCCACTTT.

This clone was recorded a few times. The chain employs TRBV6-6 and TRBJ1-4, with 7 bases lining up with TRBD1. Germline CDR1 and CDR2: MNHNY and SVGAGI (reference sequence). The CDR3 is made up of 14 amino acids. The ends lost 6 bases at V and 7 bases at J; junction bases unmatched: 8. CDR3 sequence reads: CASRTGTDGEKLFF. In nucleotides, the CDR3 is TGTGCCAGCAGGACCGGGACAGATGGTGAAAAACTGTTTTTT.

The chain recombines TRBV7-9 with TRBJ2-7, with TRBD1 matching 9 bases. This CDR3 spans 14 amino acids. V lost 4 bases, J lost 5 bases, and 6 bases stayed unmatched. The germline gives CDR1 SEHNR, CDR2 FQNEAQ (reference sequence). This chain's CDR3 is CASSSGDRVHEQYF. CDR3 DNA: TGTGCCAGCAGCTCAGGGGACAGGGTACACGAGCAGTACTTC.

This rearrangement joins TRBV18 to TRBJ2-7; D not certain. The CDR3 has 15 residues. The germline V and J ends were trimmed by 3 bases and 4 bases, with 16 bases remaining between them. CDR1 and CDR2 from the germline V gene are KGHSH and LQKENI. CDR3 residues: CASSPGQLLGYEQYF. The DNA of the CDR3 is TGTGCCAGCTCACCGGGTCAGCTCCTCGGGTACGAGCAGTACTTC.

The CDR3 region is CASGPGQGPLPLHF. Here the CDR3 DNA reads TGCGCCAGCGGACCGGGACAGGGGCCTCTGCCCCTCCACTTT. The chain combines TRBV10-2 with TRBJ1-6, with 10 bases aligning to TRBD1. With V trimmed by 8 bases and J by 13 bases, 11 bases remained unmatched. Germline V CDR1 and CDR2: WSHSY, SAAADI. The CDR3 has 14 residues.

This clone has a single count. The chain couples TRBV7-2 to TRBJ2-5; D is uncertain. The germline V gene encodes CDR1 SGHTA and CDR2 FQGNSA. The CDR3 length is 15 residues. The ends were cut back, 5 bases at V and 1 base at J, with 14 bases in the middle. As DNA, the CDR3 is TGTGCCAGCAGCCCCCCCACTGGTGCCCAAGAGACCCAGTACTTC. Amino acid sequence: CASSPPTGAQETQYF.

The rearrangement links TRBV7-9 to TRBJ1-6; the D gene is possibly TRBD1 (5 bases). Germline assignment: CDR1 SEHNR and CDR2 FQNEAQ (reference sequence). V was shortened by 5 bases and J by 7 bases, with 18 bases between the two germline ends. CDR3 length equals 16 residues. In DNA form, the CDR3 reads TGTGCCAGCAGCCCTACCAGATTAGGGGTGAATTCACCCCTCCACTTT. Its protein product is CASSPTRLGVNSPLHF.

The J gene is TRBJ2-4, the V gene TRBV7-2; no clear D gene. Germline V gene sequence: CDR1 SGHTA, CDR2 FQGNSA. Trimming took off 2 bases at V and 6 bases at J, with 8 bases between the two ends. CDR3 length equals 13 residues. The CDR3 nucleotides are TGTGCCAGCAGCTTAAAAGTCGGAAACATTCAGTACTTC. It translates to CASSLKVGNIQYF.

The CDR3: CASVRGRVRGYTF. The DNA of the CDR3 is TGTGCCAGTGTTAGGGGCAGGGTTAGAGGCTACACCTTC. The chain recombines TRBV7-2 with TRBJ1-2, with D maybe TRBD1 (5 bases). Germline assignment: CDR1 SGHTA and CDR2 FQGNSA. CDR3 length: 13 amino acids. Trimming cost V 9 bases and J 8 bases, with 19 bases left between them.

The V call is TRBV27, the J call TRBJ1-5, with 9 nucleotides matching TRBD1. Trimming removed 5 bases from V and 3 bases from J; junction bases left unmatched: 8. The germline gives CDR1 MNHEY, CDR2 SMNVEV (reference sequence). The CDR3 consists of 16 residues. The CDR3 nucleotides are TGTGCCAGCAGTCCAACAGGGGGCCCAAACAATCAGCCCCAGCATTTT. Protein: CASSPTGGPNNQPQHF.

Here the CDR3 reads CASSSHKDSDCYGYTF. CDR3 bases: TGTGCCAGCAGCTCGCACAAAGACAGCGATTGCTATGGCTACACCTTC. This sequence joins TRBV11-3 and TRBJ1-2; perhaps TRBD1 as D (5 bases). The V end was cut by 4 bases, the J end by 4 bases, with 19 bases between. The CDR3 loop spans 16 amino acids. The germline V gene encodes CDR1 SGHNT and CDR2 YENEEA.

V is TRBV6-5 and J is TRBJ2-7, with 8 bases matching TRBD1. The CDR3 spans 14 residues. Germline values: CDR1 MNHEY, CDR2 SVGAGI. V trimming: 2 bases; J trimming: 2 bases; junction bases outside the gene matches: 2. The CDR3 is CASSYQQGAYEQYF. In nucleotides, the CDR3 is TGTGCCAGCAGTTACCAACAGGGGGCCTACGAGCAGTACTTC.

The chain employs TRBV7-8 and TRBJ1-2; 9 positions match TRBD1. The trim removed 3 bases at V and 4 bases at J, leaving 0 bases unmatched. The CDR3 sequence is 13 residues long. In germline, CDR1 is SGHVS, CDR2 FQNEAQ. This chain's CDR3 is CASSLTGGYGYTF. The CDR3 DNA sequence: TGTGCCAGCAGCTTGACAGGGGGCTATGGCTACACCTTC.

The rearrangement joins TRBV19 to TRBJ2-1; possibly TRBD2 for D (5 bases). This CDR3 comprises 14 residues. Germline CDR1 and CDR2: LNHDA and SQIVND (reference sequence). Trimming shortened V by 3 bases and J by 7 bases, and 13 bases separated the two germline ends. The CDR3 DNA reads TGTGCCAGTAGTATGGGAGTAGTTAAGAATGAGCAGTTCTTC. This translates into CASSMGVVKNEQFF. Complete variable domain (other parts from reference TRBV19 and TRBJ2-1): DGGITQSPKYLFRKEGQNVTLSCEQNLNHDAMYWYRQDPGQGLRLIYYSQIVNDFQKGDIAEGYSVSREKKESFPLTVTSAQKNPTAFYLCASSMGVVKNEQFFGPGTRLTVL.

This chain joins TRBV27 and TRBJ2-3; a possible D gene is TRBD1 (5 bases). V lost 4 bases and J lost 0, with 8 bases in between. This CDR3 spans 14 amino acids. The germline CDR1 and CDR2 sequences are MNHEY and SMNVEV (reference sequence). CDR3 nucleotides: TGTGCCAGCAGTTCCAGACAGAGCACAGATACGCAGTATTTT. This encodes CASSSRQSTDTQYF.

J is TRBJ1-1 and V is TRBV5-6, with a tentative D call TRBD1 (6 bases). The CDR3 consists of 14 residues. Germline CDR1 reads SGHDT; CDR2 reads YYEEEE. Trimming removed 4 bases at V and 10 bases at J, with 20 bases between. This CDR3 is CASSPYREGVRAFF. DNA for the CDR3: TGTGCCAGCAGCCCGTACAGGGAAGGGGTGAGAGCTTTCTTT.

This clone has just a few counts. The chain links TRBV6-6 to TRBJ1-1; TRBD1 is a possible D gene (5 bases). V gave up 7 bases and J gave up 5 bases, with 20 bases separating them. This CDR3 comprises 15 residues. Germline CDR1 and CDR2: MNHNY and SVGAGI (reference sequence). CDR3 region: CASTHGHVGKTEAFF. DNA for the CDR3: TGTGCCAGCACCCACGGACACGTTGGTAAGACTGAAGCTTTCTTT.

The V and J genes are TRBV4-1 and TRBJ2-2, with 10 bases identical to TRBD2. V dropped 0 bases and J dropped 1; count of bases not matched to a gene: 8. This CDR3 has 19 residues. CDR1 and CDR2 (germline): MGHRA, YSYEKL. The CDR3 DNA sequence: TGCGCCAGCAGCCAAGATCCCCTAGCGGGGGCCCTGAACACCGGGGAGCTGTTTTTT. Translation gives CASSQDPLAGALNTGELFF.